Below, 26 T cell receptor beta chains from the same sample are listed, as sequenced in a study of control samples from healthy donors and cancer patients. Sequencing used immunoSEQ multiplex PCR; TCRdb keeps in-frame clones, though not all of them. The top ten clones hold under 2% of a sample with 100,000 to 150,000 clones, about 90% of them seen once. Sequencing used blood. The receptor set was obtained from a young man in good health.

The chain carries TRBV4-1 and TRBJ1-3; D may be TRBD1 (5 bases). V lost 1 base and J 2 bases, leaving 9 bases between the germline ends. CDR1 and CDR2 (germline): MGHRA, YSYEKL. The CDR3 runs 15 residues. In DNA form, the CDR3 reads TGCGCCAGCAGCCAAGGTGGGGGTACTGGAAACACCATATATTTT. Translated: CASSQGGGTGNTIYF.

V is TRBV9 and J is TRBJ2-1; 10 nucleotides line up with TRBD2. From germline, CDR1 is SGDLS and CDR2 YYNGEE. CDR3 length: 16 residues. V lost 0 bases, J lost 10 bases, and 10 bases stayed unmatched. The CDR3 region is CASSVDRASGSGEQFF. The CDR3 region has the DNA TGTGCCAGCAGCGTAGATAGGGCTAGCGGGAGCGGAGAGCAGTTCTTC.

A remark on this clone: One end of the junction does not line up with germline, which may come from a read error. V and J are TRBV29-1 and TRBJ2-7; 15 bases line up with TRBD2. Germline V gives CDR1 SQVTM, CDR2 ANQGSEA. This CDR3 is built from 21 residues. CDR3 sequence: CSVEGEGSGTSGRPSSYEQYF. In DNA, the CDR3 is TGCAGCGTCGAAGGGGAAGGGTCCGGGACTAGCGGGAGGCCGAGCTCCTACGAGCAGTACTTC.

CDR3 nucleotide sequence: TGTGCCAGCAGCAAACGTCCACCGTCTAGGGGACCCCTCATGGAGCAGTACTTC. This codes for CASSKRPPSRGPLMEQYF. The chain links TRBV21-1 to TRBJ2-7. TRBV21-1 is reported as a pseudogene. The CDR3 extends over 18 amino acids.

The V gene is TRBV9, the J gene TRBJ2-7, with 8 bases fitting TRBD1. Germline lookup yields CDR1 SGDLS and CDR2 YYNGEE. Unmatched junction bases numbered 6, after V lost 0 bases and J lost 7 bases. The CDR3 consists of 14 residues. CDR3 sequence (DNA): TGTGCCAGCAGCGTAGGCCCCGGGACAGGTGAGCAGTACTTC. It specifies CASSVGPGTGEQYF.

The rearrangement uses TRBV6-5 and TRBJ2-2; D gene unclear. This CDR3 has 12 amino acids. Germline loops: CDR1 MNHEY, CDR2 SVGAGI. Trimming shortened V by 7 bases and J by 3 bases, and 6 bases separated the two germline ends. CDR3 residues: CASISDTGELFF. The CDR3, as DNA: TGTGCCAGCATTTCAGACACCGGGGAGCTGTTTTTT.

This chain connects TRBV7-9 to TRBJ1-1, with unresolved D. Germline lookup yields CDR1 SEHNR and CDR2 FQNEAQ (reference sequence). The V gene lost 6 bases and the J gene lost 1 base, with 9 bases spanning the gap. The CDR3 loop spans 13 amino acids. In DNA form, the CDR3 reads TGTGCCAGCAGGTATACAGCGAACACTGAAGCTTTCTTT. Protein: CASRYTANTEAFF.

The chain uses TRBV9 and TRBJ2-6, with D possibly called TRBD1 or TRBD2 (5 bases each). Per the germline V gene, CDR1 is SGDLS and CDR2 is YYNGEE. V lost 3 bases, J lost 4 bases, and 11 bases lay in between. This CDR3 is built from 15 residues. The CDR3 sequence is CASSGGAGGANVLTF. The CDR3 bases are TGTGCCAGCAGCGGAGGGGCAGGCGGGGCCAACGTCCTGACTTTC.

In this sample, this clone turned up once. This chain joins TRBV7-2 and TRBJ2-4, with D possibly matching TRBD1 (5 bases). The CDR3 runs to 16 residues. Trimming took 1 base from V and 0 from J, leaving 10 bases between them. In germline, CDR1 is SGHTA, CDR2 FQGNSA. The CDR3 bases are TGTGCCAGCAGCTTAGTCAGGGTGCTAGCCAAAAACATTCAGTACTTC. It specifies CASSLVRVLAKNIQYF.

V is TRBV11-2 and J is TRBJ1-2, with D possibly being TRBD1 (5 bases). V lost 1 base and J lost 1, with 13 bases in between. The CDR3 consists of 16 residues. The germline gives CDR1 SGHAT, CDR2 FQNNGV. CDR3 in DNA: TGTGCCAGCAGCTTAGTCTGGGGAGGGGATAACTATGGCTACACCTTC. This encodes CASSLVWGGDNYGYTF.

The CDR3 nucleotides are TGCAGTGCTAGTTCACCGAAAGCGGATACCTACAATGAGCAGTTCTTC. Amino acid sequence: CSASSPKADTYNEQFF. V usage is TRBV20-1 and J usage is TRBJ2-1, with a tentative D call TRBD2 (5 bases). Trimming shortened V by 3 bases and J by 2 bases, and 17 bases separated the two germline ends. Germline values: CDR1 DFQATT, CDR2 SNEGSKA (reference sequence). This CDR3 has 16 residues.

The rearrangement joins TRBV28 to TRBJ1-2, with 9 positions matching TRBD1. CDR1 MDHEN and CDR2 SYDVKM come from the germline V gene. The V segment lost 1 base and the J segment 4 bases; nucleotides outside the gene matches: 1. CDR3 length equals 14 residues. The CDR3 sequence: CASSLSGQGYGYTF. The CDR3 DNA reads TGTGCCAGCAGTTTATCGGGACAGGGCTATGGCTACACCTTC.

The chain couples TRBV5-1 to TRBJ2-1; 9 bases are a match to TRBD1. Germline V CDR1 and CDR2: SGHRS, YFSETQ. The trim removed 1 base at V and 7 bases at J, leaving 9 bases unmatched. The length of the CDR3 is 16 residues. DNA for the CDR3: TGCGCCAGCAGCTTGAACTCGGGACAGGGTGGAAATGAGCAGTTCTTC. Its translation: CASSLNSGQGGNEQFF.

This clone was counted once. V gene TRBV27 combines with J gene TRBJ1-4; 8 bases fit TRBD1. The germline V gene has CDR1 MNHEY and CDR2 SMNVEV (reference sequence). V was pared by 5 bases and J by 4 bases, with 15 bases of the junction left unmatched. CDR3 length: 18 amino acids. The CDR3 reads CASSPDSTGVGGNEKLFF. As DNA, the CDR3 is TGTGCCAGCAGTCCAGACTCGACAGGGGTCGGGGGTAATGAAAAACTGTTTTTT.

This chain links TRBV11-2 with TRBJ2-7; tentative D call: TRBD2 (6 bases). Germline CDR1 SGHAT, CDR2 FQNNGV. The CDR3 is 13 amino acids. V lost 2 bases and J lost 3, with 8 bases in between. CDR3 protein: CASSLRRDYEQYF. Here the CDR3 DNA reads TGTGCCAGCAGCTTACGGCGGGACTACGAGCAGTACTTC.

The chain employs TRBV2 and TRBJ1-4; a possible D gene is TRBD1 (6 bases). This CDR3 has 18 amino acids. From germline, CDR1 is SNHLY and CDR2 FYNNEI. The ends were cut back, 5 bases at V and 4 bases at J, with 23 bases in the middle. CDR3 in amino acids: CASSTDGGGSLGNEKLFF. CDR3 nucleotides: TGTGCCAGCAGTACCGATGGGGGCGGGTCCCTGGGTAATGAAAAACTGTTTTTT.

The J gene is TRBJ2-1, the V gene TRBV6-4; 8 bases are shared with TRBD2. The germline gives CDR1 MRHNA, CDR2 SNTAGT. The CDR3 runs 16 residues. Unmatched junction bases numbered 9, after V lost 0 bases and J lost 8 bases. The CDR3 loop is CASSDSGLAEVHEQFF. DNA of the CDR3: TGTGCCAGCAGTGACTCCGGACTAGCCGAAGTCCATGAGCAGTTCTTC.

The chain carries TRBV5-1 and TRBJ2-7, with D tentatively TRBD1 or TRBD2 (5 bases each). CDR3 length: 15 amino acids. The germline gives CDR1 SGHRS, CDR2 YFSETQ. V was trimmed by 7 bases and J by 0 bases, leaving 17 bases between them. CDR3 residues: CASCPVAGSSYEQYF. For the CDR3, the DNA is TGCGCCAGCTGCCCCGTGGCAGGGAGCTCCTACGAGCAGTACTTC.

The chain couples TRBV9 to TRBJ2-5; 10 bases are shared with TRBD2. CDR3 length: 15 residues. Per the germline V gene, CDR1 is SGDLS and CDR2 is YYNGEE. The V segment lost 3 bases and the J segment 2 bases; nucleotides outside the gene matches: 4. In DNA form, the CDR3 reads TGTGCCAGCAGCGCAAGTAGCGGGAGGCAAGAGACCCAGTACTTC. Residues: CASSASSGRQETQYF.

The V call is TRBV4-1, the J call TRBJ2-7; 10 bases agree with TRBD2. The V gene's germline CDR1 is MGHRA and CDR2 YSYEKL. This CDR3 contains 16 residues. The V and J ends lost 4 bases and 7 bases, in that order; junction bases with no gene match: 13. CDR3 DNA sequence: TGCGCCAGCAGCCCCCCTAGCGGGAGTATTGTCGGGGAGCAGTACTTC. Its protein is CASSPPSGSIVGEQYF.

This sequence joins TRBV18 and TRBJ2-3; TRBD2 matches at 10 bases. The J segment lost 2 bases and the V segment lost 6 bases, leaving 5 bases of the junction unmatched. The CDR3 is 15 amino acids. Germline lookup yields CDR1 KGHSH and CDR2 LQKENI. The CDR3 loop is CASSQGLAPTDTQYF. The DNA of the CDR3 is TGTGCCAGCTCTCAGGGACTAGCGCCCACAGATACGCAGTATTTT.

In DNA, the CDR3 is TGTGCCAGCAGAGCCGGGACCTATGGCTACACCTTC. This translates into CASRAGTYGYTF. This chain links TRBV6-5 with TRBJ1-2, with a tentative D call TRBD1 (5 bases). CDR3 size: 12 residues. V lost 6 bases, J lost 4 bases, and 9 bases lay in between. From germline, CDR1 is MNHEY and CDR2 SVGAGI.

V is TRBV18 and J is TRBJ1-2; 9 bases map to TRBD1. V shed 4 bases, J shed 8 bases, and the junction held 14 bases outside the gene matches. The CDR3 totals 16 residues. Germline CDR1 and CDR2: KGHSH and LQKENI. CDR3 sequence reads: CASSLSWDRVLRGYTF. CDR3 nucleotides: TGTGCCAGCTCACTAAGCTGGGACAGGGTATTGAGAGGCTACACCTTC.

The chain employs TRBV6-2 or TRBV6-3 and TRBJ2-1; D perhaps matches TRBD1 (6 bases). The CDR3 runs 18 residues. The V and J ends lost 0 bases and 7 bases respectively, with 22 bases between them. Germline V gives CDR1 MNHEY, CDR2 SVGEGT. In nucleotides, the CDR3 is TGTGCCAGCAGTTACTCGATTATCAACAGGGTTGTAAAGAATGAGCAGTTCTTC. This sequence encodes CASSYSIINRVVKNEQFF.

The chain employs TRBV6-1 and TRBJ1-6; a weak D match, TRBD1 (5 bases). Germline CDR1 is MNHNS and CDR2 is SASEGT. This CDR3 is 19 amino acids long. Trimming pared 2 bases from V and 0 bases from J, leaving 17 bases between. The CDR3 DNA reads as TGTGCCAGCAGTGAAAGGAGGGTGGGGCAGAGCTCCTATAATTCACCCCTCCACTTT. Protein product: CASSERRVGQSSYNSPLHF.

V and J are TRBV20-1 and TRBJ2-2; D is undetermined. Germline lookup yields CDR1 DFQATT and CDR2 SNEGSKA (reference sequence). This CDR3 has 11 amino acids. Deletions cut 6 bases from V and 6 bases from J, with 8 bases between. The DNA for the CDR3 is TGCAGTGCCGGACGAGCCGGGGAGCTGTTTTTT. Translation gives CSAGRAGELFF.